The text below deals with one TCR beta chain. A junction end diverges from the germline sequence, so it may reflect a read error. This specimen comes from a study of tumor-infiltrating lymphocytes in primary liver carcinoma. DNA and RNA were both co-extracted from around 20-30 mg of bulk tissue that had not been sorted. Over 80% of the cells in every tumor sample were viable tumor cells. CDR3 length: 14 amino acids. Germline values: CDR1 SGHNT, CDR2 YENEEA. A constant-region primer served to make TCR beta cDNA from about 0.45 ug total RNA. Employing slightly modified ARM-PCR, three nested multiplex PCR rounds were run, and these gave rise to the TCR beta libraries. Use of TRBV1-TRBV30 forward primers with a C-beta reverse primer characterized the first two PCR rounds, which lasted around 10 cycles each. One entry per CDR3 protein, called by TCRdb with MiXCR from the multiplex PCR reads. The profile covers 100,000 to 150,000 distinct CDR3 sequences, with 60% to 80% appearing a single time and 7.5% to 9% taken by the ten largest.

Sequences were obtained from liver tumor tissue from sampling region 3. Subset here: tumor region T3, left-lateral pole. The chain recombines TRBV11-3 with TRBJ1-5; D is possibly TRBD1 (5 bases). The receptor comes from a woman aged 60-75 years with primary liver carcinoma and hepatitis B virus infection. The CDR3 protein is CASSFTGDGQPRHF. DNA of the CDR3: TGTGCCAGCAGCTTCACGGGGGATGGTCAGCCCCGGCATTTT.